The next 7 T cell receptor beta chains were all read from a single sample in a study of control samples from healthy donors and cancer patients. Clones were read by immunoSEQ multiplex PCR, and TCRdb kept only the in-frame ones, dropping some. The sample has 93,000 or so clones, more than 85% seen once; the top ten hold about a fifth. Sequences were obtained from PBMCs. The receptors here all came from a man aged 55 to 70 with lung cancer.

This sequence joins TRBV5-1 and TRBJ1-3; D is possibly TRBD1 (5 bases). There are 15 residues in the CDR3. The germline V gene has CDR1 SGHRS and CDR2 YFSETQ. The V end lost 0 bases, the J end lost 4 bases, and 11 bases lay between the germline ends. The CDR3 spells CASSLGAGRGNTIYF. The CDR3 coding sequence is TGCGCCAGCAGCTTGGGGGCAGGGAGAGGAAACACCATATATTTT.

This chain uses TRBV24-1 with TRBJ2-5; D uncertain. Trimming left V 2 bases short and J 0 bases short, with 3 bases between. The CDR3 runs 13 residues. Germline CDR1 and CDR2: KGHDR and SFDVKD. CDR3 region: CATSDYNQETQYF. The CDR3 DNA reads as TGTGCCACCAGTGATTATAACCAAGAGACCCAGTACTTC.

The chain combines TRBV24-1 with TRBJ2-5, with TRBD2 as a possible D gene (7 bases). This CDR3 is built from 15 residues. Germline loops: CDR1 KGHDR, CDR2 SFDVKD. V shed 12 bases and J shed 4 bases, with 23 bases lying between them. CDR3: CAVQTSGAQGETQYF. The CDR3, as DNA: TGTGCCGTCCAAACCAGCGGGGCACAGGGAGAGACCCAGTACTTC.

V gene TRBV3-1 (or the pseudogene TRBV3-2) combines with J gene TRBJ1-4; a weak D match, TRBD1 (6 bases). The V end was cut by 0 bases, the J end by 7 bases, with 15 bases between. The CDR3 is 16 amino acids. Germline V gene data show CDR1 as LGHDT and CDR2 as YNNKEL (reference sequence). CDR3 nucleotide sequence: TGTGCCAGCAGCCAAGATTGGGGGGGGCAAGGTGAAAAACTGTTTTTT. It translates to CASSQDWGGQGEKLFF.

The chain uses TRBV6-1 and TRBJ2-4, with D possibly being TRBD1 (6 bases). There are 15 residues in the CDR3. The germline V gene encodes CDR1 MNHNS and CDR2 SASEGT. V shed 6 bases and J shed 0 bases, with 12 bases lying between them. The CDR3 reads CASRPQGLAKNIQYF. CDR3 DNA: TGTGCCAGCAGACCACAGGGTTTAGCCAAAAACATTCAGTACTTC.

V usage is TRBV6-5 and J usage is TRBJ1-4; maybe TRBD1 (5 bases). CDR1 and CDR2 from the germline V gene are MNHEY and SVGAGI. The V end was cut by 3 bases, the J end by 0 bases, with 11 bases between. The CDR3 sequence is 16 residues long. CDR3 amino acids: CASSYRGGATNEKLFF. DNA for the CDR3: TGTGCCAGCAGTTATAGGGGAGGTGCAACTAATGAAAAACTGTTTTTT.

The V and J genes are TRBV2 and TRBJ2-5; TRBD1 agrees at 7 bases. With 6 bases clipped from V and 2 bases from J, the junction kept 12 bases outside the gene matches. CDR1 is SNHLY and CDR2 is FYNNEI in the germline V gene. The CDR3 consists of 16 residues. The CDR3 protein is CASSKTMGRGQETQYF. The CDR3 DNA sequence: TGTGCCAGCAGCAAAACGATGGGCAGGGGGCAAGAGACCCAGTACTTC.